A selection of T cell receptor beta chains follows, all from one sample in a study of blood T cell repertoires in COVID-19. The method was immunoSEQ multiplex PCR; TCRdb's version includes in-frame clones alone and lacks a portion of them. The sample carries about 220,000 clones, roughly 80% recorded once. Sequencing used peripheral blood. These receptors all come from a woman older than 75 with COVID-19, enrolled during active disease. The CDR3 runs from the conserved cysteine through the conserved F or W. The D gene is left open where the match is weak. Not all rows give a size; the values are once, few, many and, for expanded clones, a class.

v_call,clone_size,d_call,j_call,cdr3_aa,cdr3_nt
TRBV19,NA,TRBD2,TRBJ2-6,CASSEQGLAGSDGANVLTF,TGTGCCAGTAGTGAACAAGGACTAGCGGGATCCGATGGGGCCAACGTCCTGACTTTC
TRBV4-3,few,TRBD1,TRBJ2-7,CASSQDRWTGYEQYF,TGCGCCAGCAGCCAAGACCGGTGGACAGGGTACGAGCAGTACTTC
TRBV3-1/TRBV3-2,NA,NA,TRBJ2-2,CASSQLSTGELFF,TGTGCCAGCAGCCAACTATCCACCGGGGAGCTGTTTTTT
TRBV5-1,few,NA,TRBJ1-1,CASQTGQNTEAFF,TGCGCCAGCCAGACAGGACAGAACACTGAAGCTTTCTTT
TRBV2,NA,NA,TRBJ1-2,CASSPTFPNYGYTF,TGTGCCAGCAGTCCTACCTTTCCTAACTATGGCTACACCTTC
TRBV5-1,NA,TRBD1,TRBJ1-2,CASSSGGTGTYGYTF,TGCGCCAGCAGCTCGGGCGGGACAGGGACCTATGGCTACACCTTC
TRBV7-8,once,TRBD1,TRBJ2-5,CASSLGDRGTETQYF,TGTGCCAGCAGCTTAGGGGACAGGGGAACGGAGACCCAGTACTTC
TRBV18,NA,TRBD1,TRBJ1-1,CASSLGQGEAFF,TGTGCCAGCTCACTGGGACAGGGAGAAGCTTTCTTT
TRBV5-8,NA,NA,TRBJ2-5,CASSYLLGQETQYF,TGTGCCAGCAGCTATCTACTAGGACAAGAGACCCAGTACTTC
TRBV14,NA,NA,TRBJ1-6,CASSQGLGTSPLHF,TGTGCCAGCAGCCAGGGCCTCGGTACTTCACCCCTCCACTTT
TRBV28,NA,TRBD1,TRBJ2-7,CASTPGTGHPEQYF,TGTGCCAGCACCCCTGGGACAGGGCATCCCGAGCAGTACTTC
TRBV19,NA,NA,TRBJ1-4,CASRTGYLATNEKLFF,TGTGCCAGTAGGACAGGATACCTTGCAACTAATGAAAAACTGTTTTTT
TRBV12-1,NA,NA,TRBJ1-2,CASSQPDRVDGYTF,TGTGCCAGCAGCCAACCGGACAGGGTGGATGGCTACACCTTC
TRBV18,NA,TRBD1,TRBJ1-2,CASSPEGQGALGYTF,TGTGCCAGCTCACCAGAGGGACAGGGGGCTCTAGGCTACACCTTC
TRBV7-9,few,NA,TRBJ2-3,CASALGGVPTDTQYF,TGTGCCAGCGCTTTAGGGGGAGTTCCCACAGATACGCAGTATTTT
TRBV20-1,NA,NA,TRBJ2-5,CSATFGETQYF,TGCAGTGCTACCTTCGGAGAGACCCAGTACTTC
TRBV28,NA,TRBD2,TRBJ2-7,CAGGTSGVSSYEQYF,TGTGCCGGCGGGACTAGCGGGGTTAGCTCCTACGAGCAGTACTTC
TRBV28,once,TRBD1,TRBJ2-3,CASSLSDRGGQDTQYF,TGTGCCAGCAGTTTGTCGGACAGGGGGGGCCAGGATACGCAGTATTTT
TRBV7-2,NA,TRBD1,TRBJ1-5,CASSLEGQGYNQPQHF,TGTGCCAGCAGCTTAGAGGGACAGGGTTACAATCAGCCCCAGCATTTT
TRBV7-2,NA,NA,TRBJ1-2,CASSYRRGTSPKGGYTF,TGTGCCAGCAGCTATCGGCGGGGGACCTCCCCGAAGGGGGGCTACACCTTC
TRBV7-9,NA,NA,TRBJ1-2,CASNDGGGYYGYTF,TGTGCCAGCAATGACGGGGGTGGGTACTATGGCTACACCTTC
TRBV30,NA,NA,TRBJ1-2,CAWSTHIYGYTF,TGTGCCTGGAGTACACATATCTATGGCTACACCTTC
TRBV7-2,NA,NA,TRBJ2-1,CASSLTYNEQFF,TGTGCCAGCAGCCTTACTTACAATGAGCAGTTCTTC
TRBV18,NA,NA,TRBJ2-1,CASSSMMFEYNEQFF,TGTGCCAGCTCATCAATGATGTTTGAGTACAATGAGCAGTTCTTC
TRBV19,NA,TRBD2,TRBJ2-3,CASSIGSGRTDTQYF,TGTGCCAGTAGTATAGGTAGCGGGCGCACAGATACGCAGTATTTT
TRBV11-2,NA,TRBD2,TRBJ2-2,CASSSTGTSPGELFF,TGTGCCAGCAGCTCGACCGGGACTAGTCCCGGGGAGCTGTTTTTT
TRBV7-2,NA,TRBD1,TRBJ2-5,CASSSIPGQGGETQYF,TGTGCCAGCAGCTCGATACCGGGACAGGGTGGGGAGACCCAGTACTTC
TRBV6-4,NA,TRBD2,TRBJ2-1,CASKGTSGHNEQFF,TGTGCCAGCAAAGGGACTAGCGGCCACAATGAGCAGTTCTTC
TRBV19,NA,NA,TRBJ1-2,CASSISTVGEAQRYTF,TGTGCCAGTAGTATCTCCACAGTGGGGGAGGCTCAACGCTACACCTTC
TRBV29-1,NA,TRBD1,TRBJ1-2,CSAPTGNYGYTF,TGCAGCGCGCCGACAGGGAACTATGGCTACACCTTC
TRBV6-5,NA,NA,TRBJ1-1,CASREGSLNTEAFF,TGTGCCAGCAGGGAGGGCAGTCTGAACACTGAAGCTTTCTTT
TRBV27,NA,TRBD1,TRBJ1-4,CASSTGEANEKLFF,TGTGCCAGCAGTACAGGGGAAGCTAATGAAAAACTGTTTTTT
TRBV3-1/TRBV3-2,NA,TRBD1,TRBJ1-1,CASSQAYGNRDRNRGAFF,TGTGCCAGCAGCCAAGCTTACGGTAACAGGGACAGAAATAGGGGAGCTTTCTTT
TRBV5-1,NA,NA,TRBJ2-1,CASSEPGSYNEQFF,TGCGCCAGCAGCGAACCCGGCTCCTACAATGAGCAGTTCTTC
TRBV6-4,few,TRBD2,TRBJ2-3,CASSTGTRVGTDTQYF,TGTGCCAGCAGTACCGGGACTAGAGTGGGGACAGATACGCAGTATTTT
TRBV7-2,once,NA,TRBJ2-5,CASSLTRTAKETQYF,TGTGCCAGCAGCTTAACCCGGACAGCAAAAGAGACCCAGTACTTC
TRBV2,NA,TRBD1,TRBJ1-4,CASSEARTGVREKLFF,TGTGCCAGCAGTGAAGCGAGGACAGGGGTACGAGAAAAACTGTTTTTT
TRBV19,NA,TRBD1,TRBJ2-5,CASSGTALGETQYF,TGTGCCAGTAGCGGGACAGCTTTGGGGGAGACCCAGTACTTC
TRBV18,once,NA,TRBJ2-1,CASSPLGGPGNEQFF,TGTGCCAGCTCACCCCTGGGTGGCCCGGGGAATGAGCAGTTCTTC
TRBV24-1,NA,NA,TRBJ1-5,CATSAPGSNQPQHF,TGTGCCACCAGTGCGCCGGGAAGCAATCAGCCCCAGCATTTT
TRBV5-1,NA,TRBD2,TRBJ2-3,CASSFTSGRADTQYF,TGCGCCAGCAGCTTTACTAGCGGGAGGGCAGATACGCAGTATTTT
TRBV5-4,NA,NA,TRBJ1-3,CASSSGGRTDSGNTIYF,TGTGCCAGCAGCTCCGGGGGAAGGACGGACTCTGGAAACACCATATATTTT
TRBV11-2,NA,NA,TRBJ1-1,CASSWGGTEAFF,TGTGCCAGCAGCTGGGGAGGCACTGAAGCTTTCTTT
TRBV6-6,NA,TRBD1,TRBJ1-1,CASRRDSATAFF,TGTGCCAGCAGGCGGGACAGCGCAACGGCTTTCTTT
TRBV30,NA,NA,TRBJ1-1,CAWSVGGGTEAFF,TGTGCCTGGAGTGTAGGCGGAGGGACTGAAGCTTTCTTT
TRBV18,once,NA,TRBJ1-1,CASSPDSLGAFF,TGTGCCAGCTCCCCAGACAGTTTAGGAGCTTTCTTT
TRBV6-6,few,NA,TRBJ1-2,CASSYSGVFGYTF,TGTGCCAGCAGTTACTCCGGGGTTTTTGGCTACACCTTC
TRBV2,NA,TRBD1,TRBJ1-3,CASAGTGGNTIYF,TGTGCCAGCGCCGGGACAGGGGGAAACACCATATATTTT
TRBV7-2,NA,NA,TRBJ2-1,CASSPRRSSYNEQFF,TGTGCCAGCAGCCCGCGACGGAGCTCCTACAATGAGCAGTTCTTC
TRBV4-1,few,TRBD1,TRBJ1-4,CASSHRGASEKLFF,TGCGCCAGCAGCCACAGGGGGGCCTCTGAAAAACTGTTTTTT
TRBV9,NA,NA,TRBJ1-5,CASSVSAGNHTQHF,TGTGCCAGCAGCGTAAGCGCGGGAAATCACACCCAGCATTTT
TRBV7-2,NA,TRBD2,TRBJ2-1,CASSLAGLAGGTKGDNEQFF,TGTGCCAGCAGCTTAGCAGGACTAGCGGGAGGAACGAAGGGCGACAATGAGCAGTTCTTC
TRBV10-3,NA,TRBD2,TRBJ2-3,CAISQGPGTSGAPLYTQYF,TGTGCCATCAGTCAGGGGCCCGGGACTAGCGGGGCTCCTCTGTATACGCAGTATTTT
TRBV5-1,NA,TRBD1,TRBJ1-4,CASSVGTGTNEKLFF,TGCGCCAGCAGCGTAGGGACAGGGACTAATGAAAAACTGTTTTTT
TRBV5-1,NA,NA,TRBJ1-1,CASSLGVGQGSFF,NA
TRBV7-9,NA,NA,TRBJ1-4,CASRHYRVGDEKLFF,TGTGCCAGCAGGCACTACAGGGTGGGAGATGAAAAACTGTTTTTT